The clone carrying this T cell receptor beta chain has at least ten counts. Its specificity is unknown. This entry is derived from a study of T cells in Graves' hyperthyroidism and ophthalmopathy. Study background: Prior to any treatment, at the point of initial diagnosis, peripheral blood was collected. Study-wide points: Most clonotypes that expanded in the thyroid above 0.001 also showed up in blood.

What was amplified from RNA transcripts were TCR beta CDR3 regions. Researchers ran a first-round RT-PCR on the TCR CDR3 using the HTBI primer set. TCRdb re-analysed the multiplex PCR reads in MiXCR, keeping a single row per CDR3 protein. The sample gives more than 300,000 distinct CDR3 sequences, about a fifth of which show up once; 40% is in the top ten. The authors took PBMCs from roughly 9.7 ml fresh peripheral blood. The CDR3 length is 15 residues. V gave up 1 base and J gave up 2 bases, with 12 bases separating them. Looked up from germline, CDR1 is SGHRS and CDR2 is YFSETQ. The gene calls are TRBV5-1 and TRBJ1-2; D gene uncertain. The sequenced material came from blood. The TCR was taken from a man younger than 35 with Graves' ophthalmopathy. DNA for the CDR3: TGCGCCAGCAGCTTGCAGGAGGGTGCGAACTATGGCTACACCTTC. Protein sequence: CASSLQEGANYGYTF.